These T cell receptor beta chains were read from a single sample in a study of T cell clonotyping in hematopoietic cell transplantation. Measured with immunoSEQ multiplex PCR; TCRdb has only the in-frame clones, and not every one. The repertoire consists of some 13,000 clones, with about three fifths occurring once and the leading ten covering almost 10%. The sequencing sample was made of PBMCs. Receptors were obtained from a human donor who either received an allogeneic hematopoietic cell transplant for a myeloid malignancy or was a related donor (not recorded which). Some clones in this sample may be carry-over from other donors' samples. The CDR3 runs from the conserved cysteine through the conserved F or W. Each record gives: J gene, D gene, clone size, V gene, CDR3 DNA, CDR3 protein. The D gene is left open where the match is weak. Clone size appears in some rows only: once, few, many, or a class for an expanded clone.

j_gene: TRBJ2-7
d_gene: .
abundance: medium-sized
v_gene: TRBV7-8
CDR3nt: TGTGCCAGCAGCTTAGGGTGGTCCTACGAGCAGTACTTC
CDR3aa: CASSLGWSYEQYF

j_gene: TRBJ2-1
d_gene: .
abundance: .
v_gene: TRBV6-6
CDR3nt: TGTGCCAGCAGTTACTCGCTTACTAGCGAGCAGTTCTTC
CDR3aa: CASSYSLTSEQFF

j_gene: TRBJ1-1
d_gene: .
abundance: .
v_gene: TRBV5-4
CDR3nt: TGTGCCAGCAGCTTGGGCGGGGTTGTCACTGAAGCTTTCTTT
CDR3aa: CASSLGGVVTEAFF

j_gene: TRBJ2-2
d_gene: .
abundance: .
v_gene: TRBV7-6
CDR3nt: TGTGCCAGCAGCTTTGGGCCGAACACCGGGGAGCTGTTTTTT
CDR3aa: CASSFGPNTGELFF

j_gene: TRBJ1-2
d_gene: TRBD1
abundance: .
v_gene: TRBV28
CDR3nt: TGTGCCAGCAGTCTGGGGGGGACAGGGGGCTATGGCTACACCTTC
CDR3aa: CASSLGGTGGYGYTF

j_gene: TRBJ1-3
d_gene: TRBD1
abundance: .
v_gene: TRBV30
CDR3nt: TGTGCCGGGGACAGAGGCTCTGGAAACACCATATATTTT
CDR3aa: CAGDRGSGNTIYF

j_gene: TRBJ1-1
d_gene: .
abundance: .
v_gene: TRBV6-5
CDR3nt: TGTGCCAGCACCCTAGGGTGGAACACTGAAGCTTTCTTT
CDR3aa: CASTLGWNTEAFF

j_gene: TRBJ1-2
d_gene: TRBD1
abundance: .
v_gene: TRBV28
CDR3nt: TGTGCCAGCAGAACAACCGGGACAGGGGAGAATGGCTACACCTTC
CDR3aa: CASRTTGTGENGYTF

j_gene: TRBJ2-7
d_gene: .
abundance: .
v_gene: TRBV2
CDR3nt: TGTGCCAGCAGTGGGGAGGCCTACGAGCAGTACTTC
CDR3aa: CASSGEAYEQYF

j_gene: TRBJ2-7
d_gene: TRBD1
abundance: .
v_gene: TRBV7-2
CDR3nt: TGTGCCAGCAGCTTAAAGGGGACAGGGCAACGCGAGCAGTACTTC
CDR3aa: CASSLKGTGQREQYF

j_gene: TRBJ1-4
d_gene: TRBD1
abundance: .
v_gene: TRBV28
CDR3nt: TGTGCCAGCAGTTTACAGGGGGGAAATGAAAAACTGTTTTTT
CDR3aa: CASSLQGGNEKLFF

j_gene: TRBJ2-3
d_gene: TRBD1
abundance: few
v_gene: TRBV5-1
CDR3nt: TGCGCCAGCAGCCAAGGGGACAGGAGAATCGGAGATACGCAGTATTTT
CDR3aa: CASSQGDRRIGDTQYF

j_gene: TRBJ1-1
d_gene: TRBD1
abundance: few
v_gene: TRBV19
CDR3nt: TGTGCCAGTAGTACACCGGGACAGGGACCGACTGAAGCTTTCTTT
CDR3aa: CASSTPGQGPTEAFF

j_gene: TRBJ2-2
d_gene: .
abundance: few
v_gene: TRBV27
CDR3nt: TGTGCCAGCAGTCCAAATTACGGGGAGCTGTTTTTT
CDR3aa: CASSPNYGELFF

j_gene: TRBJ2-1
d_gene: .
abundance: .
v_gene: TRBV27
CDR3nt: TGTGCCAGCAACGGGGGGCATGAGCAGTTCTTC
CDR3aa: CASNGGHEQFF

j_gene: TRBJ2-5
d_gene: TRBD2
abundance: .
v_gene: TRBV29-1
CDR3nt: TGCAGCGTTGGTGGCGGGGGGGCCGGGGAGACCCAGTACTTC
CDR3aa: CSVGGGGAGETQYF

j_gene: TRBJ2-7
d_gene: TRBD1
abundance: .
v_gene: TRBV6-6
CDR3nt: TGTGCCAGCAGCGGGACAGGGAAAGCCTACGAGCAGTACTTC
CDR3aa: CASSGTGKAYEQYF

j_gene: TRBJ1-1
d_gene: .
abundance: .
v_gene: TRBV6-6
CDR3nt: TGTGCCACCCAACCGGGGCACTTGAACACTGAAGCTTTCTTT
CDR3aa: CATQPGHLNTEAFF

j_gene: TRBJ1-6
d_gene: .
abundance: .
v_gene: TRBV10-3
CDR3nt: TGTGCCATCCGGAGGGAGGGAGATAATTCACCCCTCCACTTT
CDR3aa: CAIRREGDNSPLHF

j_gene: TRBJ1-1
d_gene: .
abundance: .
v_gene: TRBV19
CDR3nt: TGTGCCAGTAGTCTGGGGGCGAGTCTGATACGAGCTTTCTTT
CDR3aa: CASSLGASLIRAFF

j_gene: TRBJ1-6
d_gene: .
abundance: .
v_gene: TRBV14
CDR3nt: TGTGCCAGCAGCCTCGTGAATTCACCCCTCCACTTT
CDR3aa: CASSLVNSPLHF

j_gene: TRBJ2-7
d_gene: .
abundance: .
v_gene: TRBV5-1
CDR3nt: TGCGCCAGCAGCTTTGGGGCGACAGAGCAGTACTTC
CDR3aa: CASSFGATEQYF

j_gene: TRBJ1-1
d_gene: TRBD1
abundance: few
v_gene: TRBV29-1
CDR3nt: TGCAGCGTCGCGAAGAGGGCAGGGGGGACTGAAGCTTTCTTT
CDR3aa: CSVAKRAGGTEAFF

j_gene: TRBJ1-3
d_gene: .
abundance: .
v_gene: TRBV4-1
CDR3nt: TGCGCCAGCAGTCCCTGGGGGGGGACAAGAAACACCATATATTTT
CDR3aa: CASSPWGGTRNTIYF

j_gene: TRBJ2-5
d_gene: .
abundance: .
v_gene: TRBV7-2
CDR3nt: TGTGCCAGCAGCTTAGGAGGGCCCGGGGAGACCCAGTACTTC
CDR3aa: CASSLGGPGETQYF

j_gene: TRBJ1-2
d_gene: TRBD1
abundance: .
v_gene: TRBV4-3
CDR3nt: TGCGCCAGCAGCCAAGAGGCGGGACAGGGGCAAGGCTACACCTTC
CDR3aa: CASSQEAGQGQGYTF

j_gene: TRBJ2-2
d_gene: .
abundance: .
v_gene: TRBV5-6
CDR3nt: TGTGCCAGCAGCTTGGGTGACTCCGGGGAGCTGTTTTTT
CDR3aa: CASSLGDSGELFF

j_gene: TRBJ2-5
d_gene: .
abundance: .
v_gene: TRBV6-1
CDR3nt: TGTGCCAGCAGTGAAGCTACGGGGAGGTCCGAGACCCAGTACTTC
CDR3aa: CASSEATGRSETQYF

j_gene: TRBJ2-1
d_gene: .
abundance: .
v_gene: TRBV6-6
CDR3nt: TGTGCCAGCAGTCGACCGCGGGACTCCTACAATGAGCAGTTCTTC
CDR3aa: CASSRPRDSYNEQFF

j_gene: TRBJ2-3
d_gene: .
abundance: .
v_gene: TRBV5-1
CDR3nt: TGCGCCAGCAGCTTCAGGGGAGGCTCAGGAGATACGCAGTATTTT
CDR3aa: CASSFRGGSGDTQYF

j_gene: TRBJ2-7
d_gene: TRBD1
abundance: .
v_gene: TRBV6-5
CDR3nt: TGTGCCAGCAGTTACTCGGGACAGGTGGGGGAAGAGCAGTACTTC
CDR3aa: CASSYSGQVGEEQYF

j_gene: TRBJ2-3
d_gene: TRBD2
abundance: .
v_gene: TRBV27
CDR3nt: TGTGCCAGCAGTATGATCGGGGGAGGGCAGCAGTATTTT
CDR3aa: CASSMIGGGQQYF

j_gene: TRBJ2-7
d_gene: .
abundance: .
v_gene: TRBV28
CDR3nt: TGTGCCAGCAGTTTAACGTACTACGAGCAGTACTTC
CDR3aa: CASSLTYYEQYF

j_gene: TRBJ1-5
d_gene: .
abundance: .
v_gene: TRBV30
CDR3nt: TGTGCCTGGAGTGTCGGAGGGCCCAATCAGCCCCAGCATTTT
CDR3aa: CAWSVGGPNQPQHF

j_gene: TRBJ2-2
d_gene: .
abundance: .
v_gene: TRBV19
CDR3nt: TGTGCCAGTAGTATTCTGGCAACCGGGGAGCTGTTTTTT
CDR3aa: CASSILATGELFF

j_gene: TRBJ2-7
d_gene: .
abundance: .
v_gene: TRBV30
CDR3nt: TGTGCCTCCGCAGGGGGGGCCTACGAGCAGTACTTC
CDR3aa: CASAGGAYEQYF

j_gene: TRBJ2-7
d_gene: .
abundance: few
v_gene: TRBV28
CDR3nt: TGTGCCAGCACCGACAAACCCTACGAGCAGTACTTC
CDR3aa: CASTDKPYEQYF

j_gene: TRBJ1-1
d_gene: TRBD1
abundance: few
v_gene: TRBV28
CDR3nt: TGTGCCAGCAGTTTTGGGGGGACAGTTAACACTGAAGCTTTCTTT
CDR3aa: CASSFGGTVNTEAFF

j_gene: TRBJ2-7
d_gene: TRBD1
abundance: .
v_gene: TRBV7-8
CDR3nt: TGTGCCAGCAGCTTGCCGGGACAGGGCTACGAGCAGTACTTC
CDR3aa: CASSLPGQGYEQYF

j_gene: TRBJ2-5
d_gene: .
abundance: few
v_gene: TRBV14
CDR3nt: TGTGCCAGCAGCCAAGATCTAAGCGGAAGGGCCCAGTACTTC
CDR3aa: CASSQDLSGRAQYF

j_gene: TRBJ1-1
d_gene: .
abundance: .
v_gene: TRBV9
CDR3nt: TGTGCCAGCAGCGAGGGGGGGGTGAACACTGAAGCTTTCTTT
CDR3aa: CASSEGGVNTEAFF

j_gene: TRBJ1-2
d_gene: .
abundance: large
v_gene: TRBV6-5
CDR3nt: TGTGCCAGCAGCTCCTTCGATGGCTACACCTTC
CDR3aa: CASSSFDGYTF

j_gene: TRBJ2-5
d_gene: .
abundance: .
v_gene: TRBV6-5
CDR3nt: TGTGCCAGCAGTTATGGGAAAGAGACCCAGTACTTC
CDR3aa: CASSYGKETQYF

j_gene: TRBJ1-5
d_gene: .
abundance: .
v_gene: TRBV2
CDR3nt: TGTGCCAGCAGTGAAGCGCTTGCTAATCAGCCCCAGCATTTT
CDR3aa: CASSEALANQPQHF

j_gene: TRBJ1-1
d_gene: TRBD1
abundance: .
v_gene: TRBV6-4
CDR3nt: TGTGCCAGCAGTCCCAGGACAGGAGGTACTGAAGCTTTCTTT
CDR3aa: CASSPRTGGTEAFF

j_gene: TRBJ1-1
d_gene: .
abundance: .
v_gene: TRBV28
CDR3nt: TGTGCCAGCAGTTTAGGGGCGGTGAACACTGAAGCTTTCTTT
CDR3aa: CASSLGAVNTEAFF

j_gene: TRBJ1-5
d_gene: TRBD1
abundance: .
v_gene: TRBV2
CDR3nt: TGTGCCAGCAGCCTACAGGGGACCGTGGAGCCCCAGCATTTT
CDR3aa: CASSLQGTVEPQHF

j_gene: TRBJ1-1
d_gene: .
abundance: medium-sized
v_gene: TRBV9
CDR3nt: TGTGCCAGCAGCCCTCGCGGGAACCGTAACACTGAAGCTTTCTTT
CDR3aa: CASSPRGNRNTEAFF

j_gene: TRBJ1-1
d_gene: .
abundance: .
v_gene: TRBV4-1
CDR3nt: TGCGCCAGCAGCCAAGATCCGGGGGTTCTGAACACTGAAGCTTTCTTT
CDR3aa: CASSQDPGVLNTEAFF

j_gene: TRBJ1-5
d_gene: .
abundance: few
v_gene: TRBV2
CDR3nt: TGTGCCAGCAGTCGGGGGGGATGGGGGAATAGCAATCAGCCCCAGCATTTT
CDR3aa: CASSRGGWGNSNQPQHF

j_gene: TRBJ2-6
d_gene: .
abundance: .
v_gene: TRBV19
CDR3nt: TGTGCCAGTACCTATCGGGGACGGCTCTCTGGGGCCAACGTCCTGACTTTC
CDR3aa: CASTYRGRLSGANVLTF

j_gene: TRBJ1-1
d_gene: .
abundance: .
v_gene: TRBV5-1
CDR3nt: TGCGCCAGCAGCTTGGGATCTCTTGAGGGGAACACTGAAGCTTTCTTT
CDR3aa: CASSLGSLEGNTEAFF

j_gene: TRBJ2-1
d_gene: TRBD2
abundance: .
v_gene: TRBV5-1
CDR3nt: TGCGCCAGCAGCGACCGGACTAGCAGTTACAATGAGCAGTTCTTC
CDR3aa: CASSDRTSSYNEQFF

j_gene: TRBJ2-7
d_gene: .
abundance: few
v_gene: TRBV29-1
CDR3nt: TGCAGCGTTGGGTCAGGATGGAACGAGCAGTACTTC
CDR3aa: CSVGSGWNEQYF

j_gene: TRBJ2-3
d_gene: .
abundance: .
v_gene: TRBV6-6
CDR3nt: TGTGCCAGCAGTACCCCTTCTGCGCCAGATACGCAGTATTTT
CDR3aa: CASSTPSAPDTQYF

j_gene: TRBJ1-2
d_gene: TRBD1
abundance: few
v_gene: TRBV6-5
CDR3nt: TGTGCCAGCATTGACAGGGAATCGGGCTATGGCTACACCTTC
CDR3aa: CASIDRESGYGYTF

j_gene: TRBJ1-2
d_gene: .
abundance: .
v_gene: TRBV29-1
CDR3nt: TGCAGCGTTGAATCCAGGGCCTATGGCTACACCTTC
CDR3aa: CSVESRAYGYTF

j_gene: TRBJ1-2
d_gene: TRBD1
abundance: .
v_gene: TRBV30
CDR3nt: TGTGCCTGGAGTTGGAGACAGGGCGTGGGATTGGGCTACACCTTC
CDR3aa: CAWSWRQGVGLGYTF

j_gene: TRBJ1-2
d_gene: .
abundance: .
v_gene: TRBV25-1
CDR3nt: TGTGCCAGCAGTGAGCGGGTTTATGGCTACACCTTC
CDR3aa: CASSERVYGYTF

j_gene: TRBJ1-2
d_gene: .
abundance: once
v_gene: TRBV14
CDR3nt: TGTGCCAGCAGCCCATTCAGACTGAGTATGGCCCCAATACTGTTC
CDR3aa: CASSPFRLSMAPILF